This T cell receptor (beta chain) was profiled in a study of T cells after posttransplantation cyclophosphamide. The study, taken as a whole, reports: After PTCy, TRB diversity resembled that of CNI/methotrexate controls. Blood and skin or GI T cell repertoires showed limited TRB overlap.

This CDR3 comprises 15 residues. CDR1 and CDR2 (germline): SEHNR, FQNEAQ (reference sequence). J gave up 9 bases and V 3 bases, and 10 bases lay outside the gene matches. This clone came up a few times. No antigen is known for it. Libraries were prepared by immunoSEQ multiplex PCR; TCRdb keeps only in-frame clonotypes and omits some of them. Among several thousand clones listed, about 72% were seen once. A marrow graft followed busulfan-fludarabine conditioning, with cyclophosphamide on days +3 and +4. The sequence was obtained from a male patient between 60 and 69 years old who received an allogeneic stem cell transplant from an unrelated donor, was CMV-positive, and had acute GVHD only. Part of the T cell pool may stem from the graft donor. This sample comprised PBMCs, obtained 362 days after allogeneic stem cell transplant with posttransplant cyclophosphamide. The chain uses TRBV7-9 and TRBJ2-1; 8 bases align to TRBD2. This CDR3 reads CASSFIAGNAGEQFF. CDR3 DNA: TGTGCCAGCAGCTTCATAGCGGGGAACGCAGGTGAGCAGTTCTTC.